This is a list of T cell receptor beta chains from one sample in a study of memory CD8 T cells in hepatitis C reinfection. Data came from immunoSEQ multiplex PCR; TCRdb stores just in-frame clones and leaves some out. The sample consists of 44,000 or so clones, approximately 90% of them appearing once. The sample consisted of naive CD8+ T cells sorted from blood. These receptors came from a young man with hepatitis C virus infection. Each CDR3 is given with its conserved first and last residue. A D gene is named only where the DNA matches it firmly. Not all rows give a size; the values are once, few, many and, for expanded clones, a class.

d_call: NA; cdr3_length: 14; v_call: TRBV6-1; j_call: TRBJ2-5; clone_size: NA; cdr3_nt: TGTGCCAGCAGTGCCTCAGGACAGCAAGAGACCCAGTACTTC; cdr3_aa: CASSASGQQETQYF
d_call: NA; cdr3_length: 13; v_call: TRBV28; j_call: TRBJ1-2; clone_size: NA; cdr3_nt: TGTGCCAGCAGTTTGGCGGCTAACTATGGCTACACCTTC; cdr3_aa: CASSLAANYGYTF
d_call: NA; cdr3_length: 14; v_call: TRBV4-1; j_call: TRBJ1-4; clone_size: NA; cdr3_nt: TGCGCCAGCAGTCAAGAGAACGGGTATGAAAAACTGTTTTTT; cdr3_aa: CASSQENGYEKLFF
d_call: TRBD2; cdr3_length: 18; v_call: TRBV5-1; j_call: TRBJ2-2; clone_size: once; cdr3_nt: TGCGCCAGCAGCTTGGCCCCAGGGAGGGGCGGGGGAACCGGGGAGCTGTTTTTT; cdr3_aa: CASSLAPGRGGGTGELFF
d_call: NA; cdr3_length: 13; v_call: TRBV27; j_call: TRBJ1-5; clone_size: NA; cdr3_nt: TGTGCCAGCAGTGTACAGGAAAATCAGCCCCAGCATTTT; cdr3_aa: CASSVQENQPQHF
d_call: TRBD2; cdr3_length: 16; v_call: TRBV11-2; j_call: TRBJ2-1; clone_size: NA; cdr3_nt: TGTGCCAGCAGCTTAGGTGGGGGGGTCCCTTACAATGAGCAGTTCTTC; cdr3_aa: CASSLGGGVPYNEQFF
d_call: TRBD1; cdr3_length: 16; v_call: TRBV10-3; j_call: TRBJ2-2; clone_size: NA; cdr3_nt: TGTGCCATCAGAGACCTAGACAGGGGAGAAACCGGGGAGCTGTTTTTT; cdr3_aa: CAIRDLDRGETGELFF
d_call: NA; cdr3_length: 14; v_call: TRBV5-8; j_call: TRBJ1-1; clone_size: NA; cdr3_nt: TGTGCCAGCAGCTTGGCCGGGGGGGGCACTGAAGCTTTCTTT; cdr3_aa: CASSLAGGGTEAFF
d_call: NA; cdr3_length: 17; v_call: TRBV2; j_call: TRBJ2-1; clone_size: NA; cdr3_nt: TGTGCCAGCAGTTTTGATTCACTAGCTGACCGGTGGAATGAGCAGTTCTTC; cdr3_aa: CASSFDSLADRWNEQFF
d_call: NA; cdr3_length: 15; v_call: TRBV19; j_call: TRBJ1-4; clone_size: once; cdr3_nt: TGTGCCAGTACCCCCGACAGGTTGGCTAATGAAAAACTGTTTTTT; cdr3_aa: CASTPDRLANEKLFF